Listed here is a single T cell receptor (beta chain). Its antigen is not known. The data belong to a study of T cell clones after liver transplantation. Study details: Samples came from ITN030ST, which attempted immunosuppression withdrawal within 2 years of liver transplantation. A pre-transplant mixed lymphocyte reaction with TCRbeta sequencing defined graft-donor-reactive clones followed in post-transplant blood. Draws occurred before transplant, before withdrawal, and after complete or failed withdrawal. General study points: In two subjects, few donor cells limited the measurable donor-reactive repertoire.

Clones were read by immunoSEQ multiplex PCR, and TCRdb kept only the in-frame ones, dropping some. This sample carries 55,000 to 80,000 clones, 90% of them seen once, and the ten largest clones take 2% to 3%. Per germline, CDR1 MNHEY and CDR2 SVGAGI. The V gene lost 11 bases and the J gene lost 5 bases, with 16 bases spanning the gap. The CDR3 runs to 13 residues. The source was CD4+ T cells from blood, collected before liver transplant. The V gene is TRBV6-5, the J gene TRBJ1-5; D call uncertain. This clonotype was sampled from a human donor who received a liver transplant. CDR3 in amino acids: CASSHGSYQPQHF. The CDR3 DNA reads TGTGCCTCCAGTCACGGTTCTTATCAGCCCCAGCATTTT.